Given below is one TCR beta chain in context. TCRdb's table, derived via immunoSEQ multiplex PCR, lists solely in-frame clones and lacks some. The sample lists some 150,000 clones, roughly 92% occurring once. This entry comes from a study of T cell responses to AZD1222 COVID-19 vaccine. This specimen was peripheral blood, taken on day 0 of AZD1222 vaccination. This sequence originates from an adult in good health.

The DNA for the CDR3 is TGTGCCAGCAGCTCCCTACAGGGTAATCAGCCCCAGCATTTT. As protein: CASSSLQGNQPQHF. V and J are TRBV7-2 and TRBJ1-5; possible D gene TRBD1, 6 bases. CDR1 and CDR2 (germline): SGHTA, FQGNSA. CDR3 length equals 14 residues. The V and J ends lost 4 bases and 4 bases respectively, with 11 bases between them.